The 21 T cell receptor beta chains reported below all come from one sample, sequenced in a study of blood T cell repertoires in COVID-19. Generated by immunoSEQ multiplex PCR, the TCRdb table keeps only in-frame clones and is missing some. The table shows about 59,000 clones, with around four fifths occurring only once. Material: peripheral blood. These TCRs come from an elderly man with acute or convalescent COVID-19.

This clone was counted a few times. This chain uses TRBV18 with TRBJ2-1; D may be TRBD2 (5 bases). The CDR3 spans 15 residues. Looked up from germline, CDR1 is KGHSH and CDR2 is LQKENI. V was shortened by 2 bases and J by 9 bases, with 17 bases between the two germline ends. The CDR3 coding sequence is TGTGCCAGCTCACCAATGGTTAGCGTGGATGGTGAGCAGTTCTTC. Translating it yields CASSPMVSVDGEQFF.

The rearrangement joins TRBV5-4 to TRBJ2-7; D gene unclear. CDR1 and CDR2 from the germline V gene are SGHNT and YYREEE (reference sequence). The CDR3 is 16 amino acids. Trimming cost V 0 bases and J 0 bases, with 13 bases left between them. The CDR3 DNA sequence: TGTGCCAGCAGCTTGGATATCGCTGGTAGCTCCTACGAGCAGTACTTC. It translates to CASSLDIAGSSYEQYF.

V gene TRBV7-8 combines with J gene TRBJ2-1; maybe TRBD2 (7 bases). Trimming took 1 base from V and 6 from J, leaving 13 bases between them. Per the germline V gene, CDR1 is SGHVS and CDR2 is FQNEAQ. The CDR3 consists of 15 residues. The CDR3 DNA follows: TGTGCCAGCAGCTTAGTCGGAGGGGGGGGCAATGAGCAGTTCTTC. Translating it yields CASSLVGGGGNEQFF.

V usage is TRBV6-6 and J usage is TRBJ1-3; maybe TRBD1 (5 bases). The germline CDR1 and CDR2 sequences are MNHNY and SVGAGI (reference sequence). The CDR3 is 15 amino acids. Trimming took off 7 bases at V and 4 bases at J, with 17 bases between the two ends. In DNA form, the CDR3 reads TGTGCCAGCAAGCCTGGGGGGTCCTTCGGAAACACCATATATTTT. Amino acid sequence: CASKPGGSFGNTIYF.

The chain has TRBV30 and TRBJ1-2; D is uncertain. CDR1 is GTSNPN and CDR2 is SVGIG in the germline V gene (reference sequence). The CDR3 sequence is 11 residues long. V lost 5 bases, J lost 4 bases, and 8 bases lay in between. CDR3 nucleotide sequence: TGTGCCTGGGAGGAGAGCTATGGCTACACCTTC. It encodes CAWEESYGYTF.

The gene calls are TRBV7-2 and TRBJ2-5; 8 bases map to TRBD1. The CDR3 is 12 amino acids. V was pared by 4 bases and J by 6 bases, with 1 base of the junction left unmatched. Germline V gene sequence: CDR1 SGHTA, CDR2 FQGNSA. CDR3 nucleotide sequence: TGTGCCAGCAGCTGGGACAGGCAGACCCAGTACTTC. Translated, it gives CASSWDRQTQYF. Filled out from reference TRBV7-2 and TRBJ2-5, the complete variable domain reads GAGVSQSPSNKVTEKGKDVELRCDPISGHTALYWYRQSLGQGLEFLIYFQGNSAPDKSGLPSDRFSAERTGGSVSTLTIQRTQQEDSAVYLCASSWDRQTQYFGPGTRLLVL.

This clone was counted only a few times. The chain couples TRBV6-5 to TRBJ1-1, with D possibly being TRBD1 (5 bases). The germline V gene encodes CDR1 MNHEY and CDR2 SVGAGI. V dropped 10 bases and J dropped 3 bases, with 18 bases sitting between them. The CDR3 is made up of 14 amino acids. The DNA for the CDR3 is TGTGCCAATTCGAGACAGAAAGGTGACACTGAAGCTTTCTTT. Its translation is CANSRQKGDTEAFF.

The V call is TRBV11-2, the J call TRBJ2-1; a weak D match, TRBD1 (6 bases). CDR3 length equals 17 residues. V lost 4 bases and J lost 7, with 23 bases in between. From germline, CDR1 is SGHAT and CDR2 FQNNGV. Here the CDR3 reads CASSSLRGTLQANEQFF. The CDR3 DNA reads as TGTGCCAGCAGCTCGCTAAGGGGGACGTTACAGGCGAATGAGCAGTTCTTC.

The V and J genes are TRBV7-2 and TRBJ2-2; 8 bases match TRBD2. The CDR3 totals 16 residues. V shed 2 bases and J 9 bases; nucleotides not matched to a gene: 11. Germline V gene sequence: CDR1 SGHTA, CDR2 FQGNSA. CDR3 bases: TGTGCCAGCAGCTTATATAGCGGGGAGTCATTCCGGGAGCTGTTTTTT. Translating gives CASSLYSGESFRELFF.

The chain carries TRBV28 and TRBJ2-7; no clear D gene. The CDR3 contains 15 residues. In germline, CDR1 is MDHEN, CDR2 SYDVKM. V lost 6 bases to trimming and J lost 2 bases, with 17 bases between them. CDR3 sequence reads: CASSPAARGTYEQYF. CDR3 bases: TGTGCCAGCAGCCCCGCGGCCCGTGGTACCTACGAGCAGTACTTC.

The genes are TRBV19 and TRBJ2-5; 8 positions match TRBD2. CDR1 and CDR2 from the germline V gene are LNHDA and SQIVND (reference sequence). Trimming cost V 5 bases and J 4 bases; bases outside gene matches: 12. The CDR3 spans 16 residues. CDR3 protein: CASSPARTSLRETQYF. CDR3 in DNA: TGTGCCAGTAGTCCCGCCAGGACTAGCCTTCGAGAGACCCAGTACTTC.

The chain carries TRBV27 and TRBJ2-7, with D perhaps matching TRBD2 (6 bases). CDR3 length: 14 amino acids. Trimming stripped 6 bases from V and 8 bases from J, with 20 bases between. Looked up from germline, CDR1 is MNHEY and CDR2 is SMNVEV (reference sequence). The CDR3 DNA reads as TGTGCCAGCAGGACTGAAGGGAGGTGGTCGAAGCAGTACTTC. The encoded protein is CASRTEGRWSKQYF.

The chain uses TRBV9 and TRBJ1-4, with no clear D. This CDR3 contains 15 residues. Germline CDR1 is SGDLS and CDR2 is YYNGEE. The germline V and J ends were trimmed by 0 bases and 5 bases, with 11 bases remaining between them. CDR3 nucleotide sequence: TGTGCCAGCAGCGTAGGGAGGGCAGAGAATGAAAAACTGTTTTTT. Translation gives CASSVGRAENEKLFF.

This sequence joins TRBV11-2 and TRBJ2-6; possible D gene TRBD1, 6 bases. The CDR3 is made up of 16 amino acids. V was shortened by 3 bases and J by 4 bases, with 13 bases between the two germline ends. Germline V gives CDR1 SGHAT, CDR2 FQNNGV. The CDR3 sequence is CASSLDSNSGANVLTF. CDR3 DNA sequence: TGTGCCAGCAGCTTGGACAGCAACTCCGGGGCCAACGTCCTGACTTTC. Variable domain in full (rest from reference TRBV11-2 and TRBJ2-6): EAGVAQSPRYKIIEKRQSVAFWCNPISGHATLYWYQQILGQGPKLLIQFQNNGVVDDSQLPKDRFSAERLKGVDSTLKIQPAKLEDSAVYLCASSLDSNSGANVLTFGAGSRLTVL.

CDR3 DNA sequence: TGTGCTAGTCTCCCCTCGGGCTCTGGAAACACCATATATTTT. Translating it yields CASLPSGSGNTIYF. This chain uses TRBV12-5 with TRBJ1-3; D is ambiguous. V dropped 8 bases and J dropped 0 bases, with 11 bases sitting between them. This CDR3 comprises 14 residues. Germline V gene lookup returns CDR1 LGHNT and CDR2 FRNRAP.

This chain joins TRBV19 and TRBJ2-3, with D uncertain. Germline CDR1 reads LNHDA; CDR2 reads SQIVND (reference sequence). CDR3 length: 11 amino acids. Trimming pared 6 bases from V and 7 bases from J, leaving 8 bases between. The CDR3 is CASSREYTQYF. The CDR3 DNA follows: TGTGCCAGTAGCCGAGAATATACGCAGTATTTT.

The chain carries TRBV4-2 and TRBJ2-5, with TRBD2 identical over 7 bases. After removal of 0 bases from V and 5 bases from J, the junction contained 0 bases not matched to a gene. The CDR3 has 13 amino acids. CDR1 LGHNA and CDR2 YNFKEQ come from the germline V gene. CDR3 DNA sequence: TGTGCCAGCAGCCAAGACGGGGGGGAGACCCAGTACTTC. This translates into CASSQDGGETQYF.

The V gene is TRBV4-1, the J gene TRBJ1-1, with 9 bases lining up with TRBD1. The CDR3 loop spans 14 amino acids. V shed 9 bases, J shed 6 bases, and the junction held 11 bases outside the gene matches. Germline-derived CDR1 and CDR2 are MGHRA and YSYEKL. The CDR3 coding sequence is TGCGCCAGTTCGGGGACAGGGCCCCCATCTGAAGCTTTCTTT. This sequence encodes CASSGTGPPSEAFF.

This clone was recorded only once. The chain couples TRBV2 to TRBJ1-1; 7 bases agree with TRBD1. J was trimmed by 3 bases and V by 4 bases; bases with no gene match: 5. In germline, CDR1 is SNHLY, CDR2 FYNNEI. The CDR3 loop spans 14 amino acids. The CDR3, as DNA: TGTGCCAGCAGTGCACAGGGGAAGGACACTGAAGCTTTCTTT. Its protein product is CASSAQGKDTEAFF.

CDR3 sequence: CASSESPGYEQYF. CDR3 bases: TGTGCCAGCTCCGAAAGCCCAGGGTACGAGCAGTACTTC. This rearrangement joins TRBV18 to TRBJ2-7; perhaps TRBD1 as D (5 bases). Trimming removed 6 bases at V and 4 bases at J, with 13 bases between. CDR3 length: 13 residues. Germline V gives CDR1 KGHSH, CDR2 LQKENI.

The chain carries TRBV11-2 and TRBJ2-5; maybe TRBD2 (6 bases). The CDR3 spans 14 residues. The germline V and J ends were trimmed by 4 bases and 7 bases, with 16 bases remaining between them. In germline, CDR1 is SGHAT, CDR2 FQNNGV. Written as DNA, the CDR3 is TGTGCCAGCAGCTCAAGTTTTACCGGGGGGACCCAGTACTTC. It yields the protein CASSSSFTGGTQYF.